These 32 T cell receptor beta chains were all obtained from the same sample, sequenced in a study of T cells in Graves' hyperthyroidism and ophthalmopathy (dated by TCRdb to about 2019). The library was made by multiplex PCR. Instrument on record: Illumina HiSeq 2000. The TCR beta CDR3 regions were amplified from the RNA transcripts. The first round of RT-PCR for the TCR CDR3 was performed with the HTBI primer set and the Qiagen OneStep RT-PCR kit. The raw public reads went through TCRdb reprocessing: fastp at Q25, MiXCR clone calling, in-frame beta chains kept. Under each unique CDR3 protein, matching rows form one entry showing the most common genes and DNA. The sample contains 490,000 or so distinct CDR3 sequences, around 20% of them found a single time. The ten biggest clones cover about 50% of the sample. Material: blood. These receptor sequences come from a man in his forties with Graves' ophthalmopathy.

This clonotype was picked up a small number of times. The chain links TRBV20-1 to TRBJ2-3; 13 positions match TRBD2. The V and J ends lost 1 base and 2 bases, in that order; junction bases with no gene match: 15. Germline V gene lookup returns CDR1 DFQATT and CDR2 SNEGSKA (reference sequence). The CDR3 runs 20 residues. The CDR3 spells CSARVEGLAGTPVFTDTQYF. The CDR3 DNA sequence: TGCAGTGCTAGAGTGGAGGGACTAGCGGGGACCCCCGTCTTCACAGATACGCAGTATTTT.

The J gene is TRBJ2-5, the V gene TRBV20-1, with 12 bases aligning to TRBD2. Germline V gives CDR1 DFQATT, CDR2 SNEGSKA (reference sequence). This CDR3 is built from 14 residues. V gave up 5 bases and J gave up 5 bases; unmatched junction bases: 6. The DNA of the CDR3 is TGCAGTGCTCATTGGACTAGCGGGGAGGAGACCCAGTACTTC. Its protein is CSAHWTSGEETQYF.

The chain links TRBV6-1 to TRBJ1-1; 7 bases agree with TRBD1. The CDR3 contains 15 residues. The V gene end was trimmed by 6 bases and the J gene end by 1 base; junction bases not matched to a gene: 8. Germline V lookup: CDR1 MNHNS, CDR2 SASEGT. The CDR3 is CASRHLGQANTEAFF. The CDR3, as DNA: TGTGCCAGCAGGCATTTAGGACAGGCGAACACTGAAGCTTTCTTT.

Remarks on this clonotype: The CDR3 ends on some other residue instead of the conserved phenylalanine or tryptophan, so this is likely a read error. J is TRBJ1-2 and V is TRBV28; TRBD1 might be the D (6 bases). CDR3 size: 15 residues. Trimming stripped 3 bases from V and 3 bases from J, with 14 bases between. Germline-derived CDR1 and CDR2 are MDHEN and SYDVKM. The CDR3 DNA reads TGTGCCAGCAGTTTGCACCTTCGGGGGCACTATGGCTACACCCTC. Its protein product is CASSLHLRGHYGYTL.

This clonotype showed up just a few times. The chain uses TRBV28 and TRBJ2-1; unclear D gene. The CDR3 is made up of 13 amino acids. Between the trimmed V and J ends, which lost 2 bases and 5 bases, there was a span of 7 bases. Germline CDR1 is MDHEN and CDR2 is SYDVKM. CDR3 sequence reads: CASSLPLDNEQFF. The CDR3, as DNA: TGTGCCAGCAGTTTACCTCTTGACAATGAGCAGTTCTTC.

V is TRBV4-3 and J is TRBJ2-1; 8 nucleotides align to TRBD1. This CDR3 region has 15 residues. V lost 1 base and J lost 6; bases outside the gene matches: 5. Germline CDR1 LGHNA, CDR2 YSLEER. CDR3 sequence reads: CASSQGQGSSNEQFF. The CDR3 DNA reads as TGCGCCAGCAGCCAAGGACAGGGGTCTTCCAATGAGCAGTTCTTC.

Note on this clonotype: A clone one base away is much larger, so this may be a read error. This chain uses TRBV28 with TRBJ2-7; D might be TRBD1 or TRBD2, each matching 5 bases. The CDR3 spans 14 residues. Germline V CDR1 and CDR2: MDHEN, SYDVKM. The CDR3 bases are TGTGCCAGCAGCCCGTGGGGGTTCCCTTACGCGCAGTACTTC. This gives the protein CASSPWGFPYAQYF.

This clonotype was picked up many times. CDR3 sequence reads: CSARDVTGNYNEQFF. For the CDR3, the DNA is TGCAGTGCTAGAGATGTAACGGGAAACTACAATGAGCAGTTCTTC. This chain uses TRBV20-1 with TRBJ2-1, with D maybe TRBD2 (5 bases). The CDR3 extends over 15 amino acids. V lost 0 bases, J lost 3 bases, and 12 bases lay in between. CDR1 is DFQATT, CDR2 SNEGSKA, per germline (reference sequence).

The sample holds a few counts of this clonotype. The chain uses TRBV7-9 and TRBJ2-4; weak D call: TRBD1 (5 bases). Germline CDR1 SEHNR, CDR2 FQNEAQ (reference sequence). Between the trimmed V and J ends, which lost 5 bases and 0 bases, there was a span of 14 bases. There are 16 residues in the CDR3. This CDR3 is CASSPRAMLAKNIQYF. In DNA form, the CDR3 reads TGTGCCAGCAGCCCCAGGGCGATGCTAGCCAAAAACATTCAGTACTTC.

The CDR3 reads CSASSPGWTPTGREKLFF. CDR3 DNA sequence: TGCAGTGCTTCCTCCCCGGGGTGGACACCAACCGGGCGGGAAAAACTGTTTTTT. The chain employs TRBV20-1 and TRBJ1-4; weak D call: TRBD1 (5 bases). Looked up from germline, CDR1 is DFQATT and CDR2 is SNEGSKA (reference sequence). There are 18 residues in the CDR3. Trimming took 5 bases from V and 8 from J, leaving 30 bases between them.

The gene calls are TRBV28 and TRBJ2-7; 11 bases line up with TRBD2. This CDR3 contains 19 residues. The V gene end was trimmed by 3 bases and the J gene end by 5 bases; junction bases not matched to a gene: 18. Looked up from germline, CDR1 is MDHEN and CDR2 is SYDVKM. CDR3 loop: CASSLPTSGARHKSDEQYF. In DNA form, the CDR3 reads TGTGCCAGCAGTTTGCCGACTAGCGGGGCTAGGCACAAGAGCGACGAGCAGTACTTC. Together with reference TRBV28 and TRBJ2-7, the CDR3 gives the full variable domain: DVKVTQSSRYLVKRTGEKVFLECVQDMDHENMFWYRQDPGLGLRLIYFSYDVKMKEKGDIPEGYSVSREKKERFSLILESASTNQTSMYLCASSLPTSGARHKSDEQYFGPGTRLTVT.

V and J are TRBV20-1 and TRBJ2-2; 7 bases are a match to TRBD2. Looked up from germline, CDR1 is DFQATT and CDR2 is SNEGSKA (reference sequence). J gave up 3 bases and V 5 bases, and 12 bases lay outside the gene matches. The CDR3 covers 16 residues. CDR3 nucleotides: TGCAGTGCTGGATCCGGGTCGGGGGGAGACACCGGGGAGCTGTTTTTT. Translating it yields CSAGSGSGGDTGELFF.

This chain links TRBV7-9 with TRBJ1-4; tentatively, D is TRBD1 (6 bases). Germline assignment: CDR1 SEHNR and CDR2 FQNEAQ (reference sequence). V shed 5 bases and J shed 0 bases, with 16 bases lying between them. There are 17 residues in the CDR3. The CDR3 bases are TGTGCCAGCAGCCGACGGGGGGGCCCTGCAACTAATGAAAAACTGTTTTTT. It is translated as CASSRRGGPATNEKLFF.

The rearrangement uses TRBV18 and TRBJ2-7; D may correspond to TRBD1 or TRBD2 (5 bases each). Trimming stripped 3 bases from V and 0 bases from J, with 15 bases between. This CDR3 has 16 amino acids. Germline CDR1 KGHSH, CDR2 LQKENI. The chain's CDR3 is CASSPLAGAASYEQYF. In nucleotides, the CDR3 is TGTGCCAGCTCACCGCTTGCCGGGGCCGCCTCCTACGAGCAGTACTTC.

This clonotype was counted only a few times. The chain recombines TRBV30 with TRBJ2-2; D uncertain. The CDR3 is 14 amino acids. Germline V gives CDR1 GTSNPN, CDR2 SVGIG (reference sequence). Trimming took off 2 bases at V and 0 bases at J, with 7 bases between the two ends. CDR3 residues: CAWSWHPNTGELFF. Here the CDR3 DNA reads TGTGCCTGGAGTTGGCACCCGAACACCGGGGAGCTGTTTTTT.

This clonotype was recorded at least ten times. The chain links TRBV10-3 to TRBJ2-5; 9 bases fit TRBD2. Germline CDR1 is ENHRY and CDR2 is SYGVKD. The CDR3 runs to 15 residues. V lost 6 bases to trimming and J lost 2 bases; unmatched junction nucleotides: 7. The CDR3 reads CAISPRTSEQETQYF. The CDR3 bases are TGTGCCATCAGCCCAAGGACTAGCGAGCAAGAGACCCAGTACTTC.

This clonotype was recorded a few times. The chain couples TRBV15 to TRBJ1-5, with D possibly TRBD1 on 5 matching bases. Germline V gives CDR1 LNHNV, CDR2 YYDKDF (reference sequence). Deletions cut 0 bases from V and 7 bases from J, with 13 bases between. The CDR3 length is 15 residues. The CDR3 coding sequence is TGTGCCACCAGCAGAGATATGGGGGGAGTCCAGCCCCAGCATTTT. It is translated as CATSRDMGGVQPQHF.

Only a few counts were recorded for this clonotype. The chain has TRBV10-3 and TRBJ2-2; 8 nucleotides line up with TRBD2. The V gene's germline CDR1 is ENHRY and CDR2 SYGVKD. The CDR3 loop spans 20 amino acids. V lost 2 bases and J lost 1; bases outside the gene matches: 15. CDR3 coding DNA: TGTGCCATCAGTGAGCCGTCCGGAGCCCTAAGCGGGAGGAACACCGGGGAGCTGTTTTTT. It encodes CAISEPSGALSGRNTGELFF.

The chain employs TRBV2 and TRBJ2-1; 10 bases line up with TRBD2. This CDR3 is built from 14 residues. CDR1 and CDR2 from the germline V gene are SNHLY and FYNNEI. With 9 bases clipped from V and 7 bases from J, the junction kept 9 bases outside the gene matches. Here the CDR3 reads CASLAGVPPNEQFF. CDR3 coding DNA: TGTGCCAGTCTAGCGGGAGTACCCCCAAATGAGCAGTTCTTC. Complete variable domain (other parts from reference TRBV2 and TRBJ2-1): EPEVTQTPSHQVTQMGQEVILRCVPISNHLYFYWYRQILGQKVEFLVSFYNNEISEKSEIFDDQFSVERPDGSNFTLKIRSTKLEDSAMYFCASLAGVPPNEQFFGPGTRLTVL.

At least ten counts were recorded for this clonotype. The V call is TRBV20-1, the J call TRBJ2-5, with D tentatively TRBD1 (6 bases). The germline V gene has CDR1 DFQATT and CDR2 SNEGSKA (reference sequence). The CDR3 has 14 amino acids. Trimming removed 0 bases from V and 7 bases from J, with 15 bases in between. The CDR3 sequence is CSARDRTASRTQYF. Here the CDR3 DNA reads TGCAGTGCTAGAGACCGGACAGCGTCGAGGACCCAGTACTTC.

This clonotype was seen many times. V is TRBV18 and J is TRBJ1-1; D is perhaps TRBD1 (6 bases). The germline CDR1 and CDR2 sequences are KGHSH and LQKENI. The CDR3 contains 14 residues. The germline V and J ends were trimmed by 3 bases and 3 bases, with 11 bases remaining between them. CDR3: CASSPPRGYTEAFF. DNA of the CDR3: TGTGCCAGCTCACCCCCCAGGGGATACACTGAAGCTTTCTTT.

The chain carries TRBV5-4 and TRBJ1-2; D not resolved. Germline CDR1 SGHNT, CDR2 YYREEE (reference sequence). The CDR3 totals 14 residues. V dropped 5 bases and J dropped 4 bases, with 15 bases sitting between them. Here the CDR3 DNA reads TGTGCCAGCAGAAAGGACGGACGTCTCTATGGCTACACCTTC. Protein product: CASRKDGRLYGYTF.

This clonotype appeared a few times. The J gene is TRBJ1-5, the V gene TRBV3-1; no clear D gene. Germline values: CDR1 LGHDT, CDR2 YNNKEL (reference sequence). The germline V and J ends were trimmed by 4 bases and 7 bases, with 20 bases remaining between them. The CDR3 sequence is 16 residues long. The CDR3, as DNA: TGTGCCAGCAGCCTCCGACTGAGGGAGGTTAAGCAGCCCCAGCATTTT. Translation: CASSLRLREVKQPQHF.

The chain recombines TRBV20-1 with TRBJ2-7; D might be TRBD2 (5 bases). The CDR3 sequence is 14 residues long. The germline V gene has CDR1 DFQATT and CDR2 SNEGSKA (reference sequence). The germline V and J ends were trimmed by 0 bases and 3 bases, with 12 bases remaining between them. Written as DNA, the CDR3 is TGCAGTGCTAGAGATCCCGGGATCAGCTACGAGCAGTACTTC. Protein product: CSARDPGISYEQYF.

This clonotype has more than one count but fewer than ten. This chain links TRBV10-3 with TRBJ1-2; 9 nucleotides line up with TRBD1. CDR1 ENHRY and CDR2 SYGVKD come from the germline V gene. Trimming at V came to 8 bases and at J to 7 bases, leaving 11 bases not matched to a gene. This CDR3 comprises 14 residues. CDR3 bases: TGTGCCATCTTTCGGGGACAGGGAGATTTTGGCTACACCTTC. It specifies CAIFRGQGDFGYTF.

This clonotype was found many times. The rearrangement links TRBV30 to TRBJ1-4; D is undetermined. The CDR3 spans 12 residues. Germline loops: CDR1 GTSNPN, CDR2 SVGIG (reference sequence). The V end lost 1 base, the J end lost 5 bases, and 5 bases lay between the germline ends. In DNA, the CDR3 is TGTGCCTGGAGTGGACGGAATGAAAAACTGTTTTTT. Protein sequence: CAWSGRNEKLFF.

This clonotype appeared many times. V gene TRBV12-3 or TRBV12-4 combines with J gene TRBJ1-2; 10 bases match TRBD1. This CDR3 region has 14 residues. V shed 6 bases, J shed 2 bases, and the junction held 3 bases outside the gene matches. The CDR3 is CASRSGQGNYGYTF. CDR3 sequence (DNA): TGTGCCAGCAGATCGGGACAGGGGAACTATGGCTACACCTTC.

This clonotype has ten or more counts. The chain couples TRBV12-3 or TRBV12-4 to TRBJ2-2; 7 bases align to TRBD1. Trimming removed 5 bases from V and 3 bases from J; junction bases left unmatched: 9. The CDR3 is made up of 16 amino acids. CDR3 coding DNA: TGTGCCAGCAGTCCCTCGACAGGGCGGTACACCGGGGAGCTGTTTTTT. Translation: CASSPSTGRYTGELFF.

This clonotype has a count of ten or more. V usage is TRBV5-1 and J usage is TRBJ1-4; TRBD1 might be the D (5 bases). This CDR3 spans 16 amino acids. Germline V gene sequence: CDR1 SGHRS, CDR2 YFSETQ. Deletions cut 0 bases from V and 5 bases from J, with 14 bases between. CDR3 nucleotide sequence: TGCGCCAGCAGCTTGGCCCTCGGGGGAGGAAATGAAAAACTGTTTTTT. Protein product: CASSLALGGGNEKLFF. Together with reference TRBV5-1 and TRBJ1-4, the CDR3 gives the full variable domain: KAGVTQTPRYLIKTRGQQVTLSCSPISGHRSVSWYQQTPGQGLQFLFEYFSETQRNKGNFPGRFSGRQFSNSRSEMNVSTLELGDSALYLCASSLALGGGNEKLFFGSGTQLSVL.

This clonotype was counted ten times or more. This rearrangement joins TRBV28 to TRBJ2-7; 7 bases agree with TRBD2. Germline CDR1 reads MDHEN; CDR2 reads SYDVKM. With V trimmed by 6 bases and J by 3 bases, 8 bases remained unmatched. The CDR3 is 14 amino acids. The CDR3 nucleotides read TGTGCCAGCAGAGAGAGCGGGATGTTCTACGAGCAGTACTTC. Protein product: CASRESGMFYEQYF.

The rearrangement joins TRBV20-1 to TRBJ2-5, with D unresolved. Germline V gene data show CDR1 as DFQATT and CDR2 as SNEGSKA (reference sequence). This CDR3 has 12 amino acids. The V and J ends lost 1 base and 5 bases respectively, with 8 bases between them. As DNA, the CDR3 is TGCAGTGCTAGAGGGGCTGAGGAGACCCAGTACTTC. Encoded protein: CSARGAEETQYF.

This clonotype showed up many times. The genes are TRBV18 and TRBJ1-1, with D hard to call. Germline V gene sequence: CDR1 KGHSH, CDR2 LQKENI. This CDR3 spans 14 amino acids. V lost 4 bases and J lost 7, with 16 bases in between. The CDR3 DNA reads TGTGCCAGCTCACAAACCGCGACACTTGATGAAGCTTTCTTT. Its translation is CASSQTATLDEAFF.